The clone carrying this TCR beta chain was seen ten or more times. What it binds is not known. The CDR3 consists of 14 residues. V was pared by 1 base and J by 4 bases, with 11 bases between. Germline V CDR1 and CDR2: GTSNPN, SVGIG (reference sequence). The sample originates from a study of breast tumors, draining lymph nodes, adjacent tissues. Study-level points and caveats: Data fit most tumor T cells coming from lymph node, expanding in tumor. Luminal-like breast cancer showed significantly greater tumor-nontumor repertoire similarity than basal-like breast cancer did.

TCRdb redid the calling of the multiplex PCR reads with MiXCR, one entry per CDR3 protein. The data hold about 15,000 distinct CDR3 sequences, with more than 45% observed a single time. V gene TRBV30 combines with J gene TRBJ1-3; tentatively, D is TRBD1 (5 bases). The source material was tumor-adjacent breast tissue. This TCR was recovered from a female donor with breast cancer. Some clones in this sample may be carry-over from other donors' samples. For the CDR3, the DNA is TGTGCCTGGAGTGCGGGACGGCGGGGAAACACCATATATTTT. Protein: CAWSAGRRGNTIYF.